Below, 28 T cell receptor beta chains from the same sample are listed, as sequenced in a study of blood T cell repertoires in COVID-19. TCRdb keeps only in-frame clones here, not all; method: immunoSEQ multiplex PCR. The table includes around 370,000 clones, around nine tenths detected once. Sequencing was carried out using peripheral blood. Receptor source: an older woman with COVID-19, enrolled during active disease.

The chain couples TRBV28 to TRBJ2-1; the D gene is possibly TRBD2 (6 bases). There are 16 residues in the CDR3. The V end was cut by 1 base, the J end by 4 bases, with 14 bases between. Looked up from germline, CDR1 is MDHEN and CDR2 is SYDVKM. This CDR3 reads CASSLSTGVSYNEQFF. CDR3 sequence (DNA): TGTGCCAGCAGTTTATCCACGGGGGTCTCGTACAATGAGCAGTTCTTC.

The CDR3, as DNA: TGCGCCAGCAGCCAAGACGACAGGCTGTTAGAGAGCACTGAAGCTTTCTTT. This sequence encodes CASSQDDRLLESTEAFF. The rearrangement links TRBV4-3 to TRBJ1-1; D may be TRBD1 (6 bases). V lost 0 bases and J 4 bases, leaving 18 bases between the germline ends. The CDR3 covers 17 residues. The germline CDR1 and CDR2 sequences are LGHNA and YSLEER.

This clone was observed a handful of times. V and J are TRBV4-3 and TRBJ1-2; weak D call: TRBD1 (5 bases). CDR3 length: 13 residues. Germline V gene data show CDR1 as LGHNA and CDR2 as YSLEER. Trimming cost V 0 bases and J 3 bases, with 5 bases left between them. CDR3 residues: CASSQDRDYGYTF. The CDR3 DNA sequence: TGCGCCAGCAGCCAAGACAGGGACTATGGCTACACCTTC.

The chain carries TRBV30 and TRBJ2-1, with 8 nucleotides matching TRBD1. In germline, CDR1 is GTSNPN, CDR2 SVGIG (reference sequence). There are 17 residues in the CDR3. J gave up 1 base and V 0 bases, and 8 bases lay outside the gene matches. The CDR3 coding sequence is TGTGCCTGGAGTGTACGCAGGGGGCTCGCGTCCTACAATGAGCAGTTCTTC. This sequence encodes CAWSVRRGLASYNEQFF.

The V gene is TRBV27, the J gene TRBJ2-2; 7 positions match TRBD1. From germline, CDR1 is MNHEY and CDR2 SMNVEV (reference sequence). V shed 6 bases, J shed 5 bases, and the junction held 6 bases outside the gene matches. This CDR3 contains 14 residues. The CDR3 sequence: CASSRQGDTGELFF. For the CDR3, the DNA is TGTGCCAGCAGCAGACAGGGAGATACCGGGGAGCTGTTTTTT.

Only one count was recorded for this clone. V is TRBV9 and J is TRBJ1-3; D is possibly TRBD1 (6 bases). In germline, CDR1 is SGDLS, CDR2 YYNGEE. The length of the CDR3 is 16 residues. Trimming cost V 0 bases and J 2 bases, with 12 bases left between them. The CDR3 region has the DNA TGTGCCAGCAGCGTAGGTGGTCCAGGGGCTGGAAACACCATATATTTT. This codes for CASSVGGPGAGNTIYF.

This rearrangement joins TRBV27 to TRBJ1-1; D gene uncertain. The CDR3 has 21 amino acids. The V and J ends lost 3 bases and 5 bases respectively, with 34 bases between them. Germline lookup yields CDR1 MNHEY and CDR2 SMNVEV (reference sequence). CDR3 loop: CASSFSGTENTAPFPRTEAFF. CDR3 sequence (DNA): TGTGCCAGCAGTTTCTCGGGAACTGAGAACACGGCCCCTTTTCCACGGACTGAAGCTTTCTTT.

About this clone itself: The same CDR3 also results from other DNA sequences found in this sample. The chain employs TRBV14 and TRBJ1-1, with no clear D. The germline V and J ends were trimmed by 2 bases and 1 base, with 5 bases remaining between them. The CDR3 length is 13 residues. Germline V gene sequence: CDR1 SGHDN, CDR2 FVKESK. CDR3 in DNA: TGTGCCAGCAGCCAAACTGAGAACACTGAAGCTTTCTTT. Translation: CASSQTENTEAFF.

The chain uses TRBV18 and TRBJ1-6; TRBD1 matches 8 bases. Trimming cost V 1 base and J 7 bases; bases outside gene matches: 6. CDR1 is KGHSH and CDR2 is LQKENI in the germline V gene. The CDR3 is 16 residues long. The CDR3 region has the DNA TGTGCCAGCTCACCACGTCAGGGGGCAGTCAATTCACCCCTCCACTTT. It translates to CASSPRQGAVNSPLHF.

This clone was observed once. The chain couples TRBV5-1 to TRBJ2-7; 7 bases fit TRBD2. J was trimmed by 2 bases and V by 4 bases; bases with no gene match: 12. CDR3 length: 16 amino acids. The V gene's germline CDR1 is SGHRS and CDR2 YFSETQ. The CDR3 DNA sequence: TGCGCCAGCAGCCTACAACCTAGCGGAGAACCCTACGAGCAGTACTTC. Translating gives CASSLQPSGEPYEQYF.

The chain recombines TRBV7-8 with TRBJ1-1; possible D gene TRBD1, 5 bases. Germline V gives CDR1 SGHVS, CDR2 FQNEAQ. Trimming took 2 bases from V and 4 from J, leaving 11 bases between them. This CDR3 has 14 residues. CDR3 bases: TGTGCCAGCAGCTTAACAGGCGGACCCACTGAAGCTTTCTTT. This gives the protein CASSLTGGPTEAFF.

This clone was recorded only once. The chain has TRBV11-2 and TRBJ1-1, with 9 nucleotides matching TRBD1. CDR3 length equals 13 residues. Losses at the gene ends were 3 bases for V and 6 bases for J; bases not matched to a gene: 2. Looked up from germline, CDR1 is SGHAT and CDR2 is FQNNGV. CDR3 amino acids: CASSLDRGAEAFF. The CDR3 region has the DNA TGTGCCAGCAGCTTGGACAGGGGAGCTGAAGCTTTCTTT.

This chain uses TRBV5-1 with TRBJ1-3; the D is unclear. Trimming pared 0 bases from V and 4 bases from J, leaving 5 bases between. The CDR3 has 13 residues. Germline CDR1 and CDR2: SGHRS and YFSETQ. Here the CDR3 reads CASSLDLGNTIYF. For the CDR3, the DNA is TGCGCCAGCAGCTTGGATCTGGGAAACACCATATATTTT.

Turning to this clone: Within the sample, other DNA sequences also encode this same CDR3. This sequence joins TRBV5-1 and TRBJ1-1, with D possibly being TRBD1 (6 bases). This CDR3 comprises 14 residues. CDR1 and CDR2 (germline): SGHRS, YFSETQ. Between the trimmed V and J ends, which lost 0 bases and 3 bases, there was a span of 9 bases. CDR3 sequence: CASSLVPGDTEAFF. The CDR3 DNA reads TGCGCCAGCAGCTTGGTTCCAGGGGACACTGAAGCTTTCTTT.

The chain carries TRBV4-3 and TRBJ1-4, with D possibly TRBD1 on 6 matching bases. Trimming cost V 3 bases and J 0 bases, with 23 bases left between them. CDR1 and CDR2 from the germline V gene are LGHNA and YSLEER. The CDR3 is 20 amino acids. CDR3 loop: CASSQDLVQGSIPTNEKLFF. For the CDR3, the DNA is TGCGCCAGCAGCCAGGACCTGGTACAGGGAAGTATTCCAACTAATGAAAAACTGTTTTTT.

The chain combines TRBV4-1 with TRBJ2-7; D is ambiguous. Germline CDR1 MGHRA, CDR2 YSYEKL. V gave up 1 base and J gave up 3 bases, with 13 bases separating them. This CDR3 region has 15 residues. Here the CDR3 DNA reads TGCGCCAGCAGCCAAGTAGGTAACAGCTACTACGAGCAGTACTTC. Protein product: CASSQVGNSYYEQYF.

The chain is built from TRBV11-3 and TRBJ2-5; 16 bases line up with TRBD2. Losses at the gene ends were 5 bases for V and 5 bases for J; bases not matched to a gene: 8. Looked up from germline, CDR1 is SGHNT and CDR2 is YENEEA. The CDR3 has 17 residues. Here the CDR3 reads CASSQGTSGGAVETQYF. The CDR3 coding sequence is TGTGCCAGCAGCCAGGGGACTAGCGGGGGGGCCGTCGAGACCCAGTACTTC.

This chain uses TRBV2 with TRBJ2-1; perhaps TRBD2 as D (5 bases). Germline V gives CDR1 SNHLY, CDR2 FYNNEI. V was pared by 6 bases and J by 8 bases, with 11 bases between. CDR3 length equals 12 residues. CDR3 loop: CASSGGRYEQFF. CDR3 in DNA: TGTGCCAGCAGCGGAGGCCGGTATGAGCAGTTCTTC.

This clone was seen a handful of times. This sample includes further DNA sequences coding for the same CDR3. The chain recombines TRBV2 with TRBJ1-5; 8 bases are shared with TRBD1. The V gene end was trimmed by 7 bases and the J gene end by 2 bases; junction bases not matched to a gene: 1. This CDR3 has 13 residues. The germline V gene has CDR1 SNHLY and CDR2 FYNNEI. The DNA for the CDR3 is TGTGCCAGCACGGGACAGGGCAATCAGCCCCAGCATTTT. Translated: CASTGQGNQPQHF.

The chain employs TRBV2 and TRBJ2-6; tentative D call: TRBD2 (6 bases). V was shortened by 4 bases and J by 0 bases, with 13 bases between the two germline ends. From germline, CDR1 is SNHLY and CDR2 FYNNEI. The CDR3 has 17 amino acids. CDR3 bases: TGTGCCAGCAGTGGGGGGAGGATTAGCTCTGGGGCCAACGTCCTGACTTTC. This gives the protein CASSGGRISSGANVLTF.

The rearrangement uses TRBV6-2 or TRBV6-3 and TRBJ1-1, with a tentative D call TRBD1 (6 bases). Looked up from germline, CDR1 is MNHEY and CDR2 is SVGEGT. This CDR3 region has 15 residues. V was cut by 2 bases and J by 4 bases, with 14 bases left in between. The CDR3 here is CASSYLPTGRTEAFF. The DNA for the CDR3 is TGTGCCAGCAGTTACCTTCCGACAGGACGCACTGAAGCTTTCTTT.

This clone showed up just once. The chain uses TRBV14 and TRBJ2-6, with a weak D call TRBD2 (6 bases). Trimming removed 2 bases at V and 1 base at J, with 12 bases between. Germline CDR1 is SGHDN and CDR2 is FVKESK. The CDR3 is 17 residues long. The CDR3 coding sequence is TGTGCCAGCAGCCAAAAAGTGGGGGGATCTGGGGCCAACGTCCTGACTTTC. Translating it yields CASSQKVGGSGANVLTF.

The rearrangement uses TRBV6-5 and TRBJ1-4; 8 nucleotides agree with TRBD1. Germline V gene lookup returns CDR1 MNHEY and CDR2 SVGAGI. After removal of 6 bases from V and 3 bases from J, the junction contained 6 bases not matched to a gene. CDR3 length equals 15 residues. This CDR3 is CASRDRDRSNEKLFF. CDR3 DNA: TGTGCCAGCAGGGACCGGGACAGGTCTAATGAAAAACTGTTTTTT.

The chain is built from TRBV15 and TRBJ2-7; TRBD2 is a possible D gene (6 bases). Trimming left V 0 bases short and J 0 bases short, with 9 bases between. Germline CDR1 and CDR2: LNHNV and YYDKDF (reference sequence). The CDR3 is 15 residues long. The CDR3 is CATSRDLEGSYEQYF. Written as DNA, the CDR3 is TGTGCCACCAGCAGAGATCTGGAGGGCTCCTACGAGCAGTACTTC.

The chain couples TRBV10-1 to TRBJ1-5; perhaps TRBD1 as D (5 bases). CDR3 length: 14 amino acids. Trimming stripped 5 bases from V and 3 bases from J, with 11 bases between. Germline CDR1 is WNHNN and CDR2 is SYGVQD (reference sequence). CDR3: CASSRTGSNQPQHF. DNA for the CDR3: TGCGCCAGCAGTCGAACAGGTTCCAATCAGCCCCAGCATTTT.

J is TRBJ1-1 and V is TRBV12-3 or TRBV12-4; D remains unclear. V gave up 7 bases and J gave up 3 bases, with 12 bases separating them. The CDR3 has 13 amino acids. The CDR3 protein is CASTLSGDTEAFF. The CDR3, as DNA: TGTGCCAGCACCTTGAGTGGTGACACTGAAGCTTTCTTT.

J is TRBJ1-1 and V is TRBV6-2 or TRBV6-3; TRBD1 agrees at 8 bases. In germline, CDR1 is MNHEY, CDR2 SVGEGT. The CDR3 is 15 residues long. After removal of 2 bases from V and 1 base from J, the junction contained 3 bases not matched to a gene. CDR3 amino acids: CASSYLGTGNTEAFF. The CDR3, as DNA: TGTGCCAGCAGTTACCTAGGGACAGGGAACACTGAAGCTTTCTTT.

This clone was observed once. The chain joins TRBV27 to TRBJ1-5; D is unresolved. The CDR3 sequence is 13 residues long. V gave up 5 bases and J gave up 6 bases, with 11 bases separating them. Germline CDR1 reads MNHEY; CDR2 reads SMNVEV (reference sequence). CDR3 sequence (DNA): TGTGCCAGCAGTCCGGGGTTAATTCAGCCCCAGCATTTT. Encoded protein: CASSPGLIQPQHF.